The 11 T cell receptor beta chains reported below all come from one sample, sequenced in a study of regulatory T cells in long-lasting Graves disease. Arm-PCR of CDR3 regions and iRepertoire HTBI primers were the basis on which TCR beta libraries were built. TCRdb reanalysed the multiplex PCR reads using MiXCR and keeps one entry per CDR3 protein. The sample carries 300,000 or so distinct CDR3 sequences, about 20% recorded once. The time point: persistent/refractory GD, antithyroid drugs over 5 years with positive TRAb. Extracted RNA from PBMCs served as the source of the TCR library. Sequenced here: peripheral blood mononuclear cells (PBMCs), sampled when the disease was refractory, from a patient treated with antithyroid drugs. These receptors were collected from a female donor with Graves disease.

This clonotype was picked up many times. The chain joins TRBV7-9 to TRBJ1-4, with 7 bases matching TRBD1. The CDR3 extends over 16 amino acids. Germline CDR1 and CDR2: SEHNR and FQNEAQ (reference sequence). Trimming took 4 bases from V and 8 from J; bases not matched to a gene: 13. CDR3 loop: CASSSLQDRVAEKLFF. For the CDR3, the DNA is TGTGCCAGCAGCTCCCTACAAGACAGGGTAGCAGAAAAACTGTTTTTT.

This clonotype has ten or more counts. This sequence joins TRBV12-3 or TRBV12-4 and TRBJ2-7, with 7 positions matching TRBD1. V lost 6 bases and J lost 4; bases outside the gene matches: 6. The CDR3 contains 13 residues. This CDR3 reads CASSSGTVYEQYF. In DNA form, the CDR3 reads TGTGCCAGCAGCTCCGGGACAGTATACGAGCAGTACTTC.

This clonotype has a count of ten or more. The chain couples TRBV6-1 to TRBJ2-5; 8 bases map to TRBD2. Germline lookup yields CDR1 MNHNS and CDR2 SASEGT. The CDR3 sequence is 14 residues long. With V trimmed by 6 bases and J by 0 bases, 3 bases remained unmatched. CDR3 residues: CASRLAGHQETQYF. The CDR3 coding sequence is TGTGCCAGCAGATTAGCGGGGCACCAAGAGACCCAGTACTTC.

In regard to this clonotype: With a far larger clone one base away, a read error is the likely cause. The chain employs TRBV6-8 and TRBJ2-7; TRBD2 matches 10 bases. CDR1 and CDR2 (germline): MNHGY, SAAAGT. The CDR3 has 15 residues. Here the CDR3 reads CARSTTSGIAYEQYF. The CDR3 DNA is TGTGCCCGCAGTACCACTAGCGGGATTGCCTACGAGCAGTACTTC.

This clonotype was counted ten times or more. The rearrangement uses TRBV12-3 or TRBV12-4 and TRBJ2-7; D might be TRBD2 (6 bases). The CDR3 length is 13 residues. The ends were cut back, 5 bases at V and 3 bases at J, with 11 bases in the middle. The CDR3: CASSGGTVYEQYF. DNA for the CDR3: TGTGCCAGCAGTGGAGGGACGGTCTACGAGCAGTACTTC.

This rearrangement joins TRBV2 to TRBJ2-5, with 10 bases lining up with TRBD1. The CDR3 is 14 residues long. V lost 5 bases, J lost 5 bases, and 5 bases stayed unmatched. CDR1 and CDR2 from the germline V gene are SNHLY and FYNNEI. The CDR3 loop reads CASSRDRGYETQYF. CDR3 nucleotide sequence: TGTGCCAGCAGTCGGGACAGGGGTTATGAGACCCAGTACTTC.

This clonotype has just a few counts. The gene calls are TRBV6-1 and TRBJ1-5, with D uncertain. Germline CDR1 and CDR2: MNHNS and SASEGT. CDR3 size: 16 residues. Trimming pared 6 bases from V and 5 bases from J, leaving 20 bases between. The CDR3 region is CASRTFAGPLHQPQHF. CDR3 sequence (DNA): TGTGCCAGCAGGACCTTCGCAGGTCCCCTCCATCAGCCCCAGCATTTT.

This clonotype has more than one count but fewer than ten. Compared with germline, one end of the junction differs, possibly owing to a read error. The chain combines TRBV5-1 with TRBJ2-5; the D gene is possibly TRBD1 (5 bases). CDR1 is SGHRS and CDR2 is YFSETQ in the germline V gene. The CDR3 is 17 residues long. In DNA form, the CDR3 reads TGCGCCAGCAGCTTGGATAGGGGCACAAGGTACCAAGAGACCCAATACTTC. It encodes CASSLDRGTRYQETQYF. The whole variable domain, filled in from reference TRBV5-1 and TRBJ2-5, reads KAGVTQTPRYLIKTRGQQVTLSCSPISGHRSVSWYQQTPGQGLQFLFEYFSETQRNKGNFPGRFSGRQFSNSRSEMNVSTLELGDSALYLCASSLDRGTRYQETQYFGPGTRLLVL.

A word on this clonotype: This is likely a read error, given that the CDR3 carries no conserved phenylalanine or tryptophan at its end. The V and J genes are TRBV12-3 or TRBV12-4 and TRBJ2-7; 10 bases are a match to TRBD2. This CDR3 spans 15 amino acids. J lost 2 bases, V lost 7 bases, and 8 bases had no gene match. In DNA, the CDR3 is TGTGCCAGCACCCTGACACTAGCGGGAACCTACGAGCAGTACCTC. Its protein is CASTLTLAGTYEQYL.

This clonotype was found many times. The chain employs TRBV6-1 and TRBJ1-5; no reliable D call. Per the germline V gene, CDR1 is MNHNS and CDR2 is SASEGT. This CDR3 comprises 16 residues. Between the trimmed V and J ends, which lost 8 bases and 2 bases, there was a span of 19 bases. The CDR3 nucleotides are TGTGCCAGCGAAAAACGGCAGGCCGGGGGCAATCAGCCCCAGCATTTT. This translates into CASEKRQAGGNQPQHF.

In this sample, this clonotype turned up a few times. The J gene is TRBJ1-3, the V gene TRBV6-1; D is possibly TRBD1 (5 bases). The CDR3 length is 14 residues. Germline V CDR1 and CDR2: MNHNS, SASEGT. Trimming shortened V by 6 bases and J by 0 bases, and 9 bases separated the two germline ends. The CDR3: CASRQALSGNTIYF. CDR3 nucleotide sequence: TGTGCCAGCAGACAGGCCCTCTCTGGAAACACCATATATTTT.